The source of this T cell receptor (beta chain) is a study of blood T cell repertoires in COVID-19. Study-level information: From the United States, Italy and Spain came samples of acute and convalescent COVID-19. Nucleic acid was either cDNA or gDNA, and it came from T cells, B-cell-depleted T cells, or PBMCs.

V was clipped by 1 base and J by 2 bases, with 12 bases between them. Germline-derived CDR1 and CDR2 are LGHNA and YSLEER. This CDR3 region has 15 residues. In the authors' methods: Estimation of nucleated cell counts relied on the amplification of reference gene primers. The assay was immunoSEQ multiplex PCR, and TCRdb's table has in-frame clones only and misses some. The DNA was the basis for D and trimming; V, J and clone size are from that table. The sample carries some 150,000 clones, 84% recorded once. This clone turned up a few times. The chain combines TRBV4-3 with TRBJ2-7, with D tentatively TRBD1 (6 bases). Sequences were obtained from peripheral blood. The receptor comes from a woman between 45 and 60 years old in a cohort sampled during active or convalescent COVID-19. The CDR3 region is CASSQVLDRTYEQYF. The CDR3 DNA sequence: TGCGCCAGCAGCCAAGTTCTAGACAGGACCTACGAGCAGTACTTC.